This TCR beta chain was captured by sequencing in a study of graft-versus-host responses after intestinal transplantation. Looking at the study overall: Each recipient received anti-thymocyte globulin induction, then tacrolimus and steroids for around 3 years.

Germline assignment: CDR1 MDHEN and CDR2 SYDVKM. The CDR3 consists of 15 residues. J was trimmed by 4 bases and V by 3 bases; bases with no gene match: 7. On this clone: No antigen is known for it.

This table comes from immunoSEQ multiplex PCR, and its TCRdb copy is limited to in-frame clones, with some not included. The data contain about 91,000 clones, around 90% of them seen just once; the ten biggest clones take up under 0.4%. The TCR originated in a human donor who was the organ donor for an intestinal transplant. The chain carries TRBV28 and TRBJ1-2, with 8 bases identical to TRBD1. The sample was unstimulated CD4+ T cells sorted from spleen or lymph node cells, taken before transplant. The chain's CDR3 is CASSFGQGLGYGYTF. The CDR3 coding sequence is TGTGCCAGCAGTTTTGGACAGGGCTTAGGCTATGGCTACACCTTC.